This TCR beta chain was recorded in a study of CD8+ T cells in alopecia areata. This clone was counted only a few times. The germline V and J ends were trimmed by 3 bases and 7 bases, with 12 bases remaining between them. CDR3 length equals 13 residues. The germline gives CDR1 SQVTM, CDR2 ANQGSEA. It was from alopecia areata patients that lesional scalp punch biopsies and peripheral blood were collected. The authors extracted RNA and reverse transcribed it into cDNA as the sequencing template. Assay used: immunoSEQ multiplex PCR; TCRdb lists only in-frame clones, some missing. Counted here are some 170,000 clones, over 55% occurring once; the ten biggest clones make up more than 1.5%.

Sequenced material: CD4+ T cells sorted from blood, taken at week 0. The chain combines TRBV29-1 with TRBJ1-4; D is unclear. The receptor was derived from a human donor with alopecia areata. The CDR3 DNA sequence: TGCAGCGTTGAGCCGGGGATCGGTGAAAAACTGTTTTTT. It yields the protein CSVEPGIGEKLFF.